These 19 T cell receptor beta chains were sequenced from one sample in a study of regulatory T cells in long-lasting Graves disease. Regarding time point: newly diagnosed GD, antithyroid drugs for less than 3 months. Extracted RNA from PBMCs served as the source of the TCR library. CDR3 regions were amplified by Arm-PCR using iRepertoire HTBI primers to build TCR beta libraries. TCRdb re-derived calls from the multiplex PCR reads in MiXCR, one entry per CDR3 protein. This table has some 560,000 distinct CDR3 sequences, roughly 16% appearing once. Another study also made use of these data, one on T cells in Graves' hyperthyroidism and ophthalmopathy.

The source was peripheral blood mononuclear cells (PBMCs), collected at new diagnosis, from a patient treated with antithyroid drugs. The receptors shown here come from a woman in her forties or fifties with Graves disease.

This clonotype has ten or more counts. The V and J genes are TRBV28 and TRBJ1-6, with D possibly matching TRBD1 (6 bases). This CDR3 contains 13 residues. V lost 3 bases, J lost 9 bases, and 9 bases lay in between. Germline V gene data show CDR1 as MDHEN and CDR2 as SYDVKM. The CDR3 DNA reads TGTGCCAGCAGTTTGGACAGCCCTTCACCCCTCCACTTT. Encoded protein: CASSLDSPSPLHF.

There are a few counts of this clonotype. The DNA of the CDR3 is TGTGCCAGCAGTCATACGGGACAGCAGTATGGCTACACCTTC. It is translated as CASSHTGQQYGYTF. The V call is TRBV11-1, the J call TRBJ1-2, with 7 bases aligning to TRBD1. With V trimmed by 6 bases and J by 5 bases, 9 bases remained unmatched. From germline, CDR1 is SGHAT and CDR2 FQDESV (reference sequence). The CDR3 covers 14 residues.

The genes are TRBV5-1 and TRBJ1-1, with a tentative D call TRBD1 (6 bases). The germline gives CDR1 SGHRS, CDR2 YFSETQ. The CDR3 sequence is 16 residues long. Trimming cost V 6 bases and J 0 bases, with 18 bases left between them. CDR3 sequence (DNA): TGCGCCAGCACCAGACAGGAACTACACATGAACACTGAAGCTTTCTTT. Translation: CASTRQELHMNTEAFF.

The CDR3 protein is CASSSTGVEQYF. The CDR3 coding sequence is TGTGCCAGCAGCTCGACAGGGGTTGAGCAGTACTTC. This chain joins TRBV3-1 and TRBJ2-7, with TRBD1 identical over 8 bases. This CDR3 region has 12 residues. Looked up from germline, CDR1 is LGHDT and CDR2 is YNNKEL (reference sequence). With V trimmed by 5 bases and J by 7 bases, 4 bases remained unmatched.

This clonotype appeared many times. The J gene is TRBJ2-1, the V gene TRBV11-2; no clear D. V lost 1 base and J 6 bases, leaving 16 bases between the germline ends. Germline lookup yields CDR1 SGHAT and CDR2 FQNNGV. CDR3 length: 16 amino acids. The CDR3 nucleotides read TGTGCCAGCAGCTTAGTATGGGCTACAATCCCCAATGAGCAGTTCTTC. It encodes CASSLVWATIPNEQFF.

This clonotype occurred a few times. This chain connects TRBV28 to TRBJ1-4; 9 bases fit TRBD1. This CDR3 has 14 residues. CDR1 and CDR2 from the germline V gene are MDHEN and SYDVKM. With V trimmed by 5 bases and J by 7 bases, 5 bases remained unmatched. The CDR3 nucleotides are TGTGCCAGCAGTACAGGGGGCATAGGTGAAAAACTGTTTTTT. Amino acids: CASSTGGIGEKLFF.

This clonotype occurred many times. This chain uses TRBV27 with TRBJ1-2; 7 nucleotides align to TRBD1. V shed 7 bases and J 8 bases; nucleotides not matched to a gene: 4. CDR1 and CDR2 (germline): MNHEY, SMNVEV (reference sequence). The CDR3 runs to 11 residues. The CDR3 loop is CASKQGDGYTF. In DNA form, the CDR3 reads TGTGCCAGCAAGCAGGGGGACGGCTACACCTTC.

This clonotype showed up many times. The CDR3 bases are TGTGCCAGCAGCTCCGACACAGGGGTTGGTACTGAAGCTTTCTTT. Its protein is CASSSDTGVGTEAFF. The rearrangement joins TRBV7-9 to TRBJ1-1; 7 nucleotides agree with TRBD1. This CDR3 region has 15 residues. V shed 4 bases and J 5 bases; nucleotides not matched to a gene: 10. Per germline, CDR1 SEHNR and CDR2 FQNEAQ (reference sequence).

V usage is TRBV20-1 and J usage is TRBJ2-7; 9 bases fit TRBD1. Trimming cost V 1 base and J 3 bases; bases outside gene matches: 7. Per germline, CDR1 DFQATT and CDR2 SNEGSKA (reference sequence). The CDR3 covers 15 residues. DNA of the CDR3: TGCAGTGCTAGAGTTCCGGGACAGGGAATCTACGAGCAGTACTTC. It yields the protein CSARVPGQGIYEQYF.

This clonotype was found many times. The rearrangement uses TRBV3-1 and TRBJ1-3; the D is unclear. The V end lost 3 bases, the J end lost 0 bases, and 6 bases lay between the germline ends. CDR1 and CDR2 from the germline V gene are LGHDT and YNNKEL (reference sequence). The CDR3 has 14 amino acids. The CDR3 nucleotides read TGTGCCAGCAGCCAGGGGTTCTCTGGAAACACCATATATTTT. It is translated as CASSQGFSGNTIYF. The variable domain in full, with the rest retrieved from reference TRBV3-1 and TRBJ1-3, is DTAVSQTPKYLVTQMGNDKSIKCEQNLGHDTMYWYKQDSKKFLKIMFSYNNKELIINETVPNRFSPKSPDKAHLNLHINSLELGDSAVYFCASSQGFSGNTIYFGEGSWLTVV.

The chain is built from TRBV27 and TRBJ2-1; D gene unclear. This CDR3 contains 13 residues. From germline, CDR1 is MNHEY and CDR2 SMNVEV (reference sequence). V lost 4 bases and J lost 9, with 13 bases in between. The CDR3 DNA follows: TGTGCCAGCAGTTCTAAGGGAATCGGTGAGCAGTTCTTC. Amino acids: CASSSKGIGEQFF.

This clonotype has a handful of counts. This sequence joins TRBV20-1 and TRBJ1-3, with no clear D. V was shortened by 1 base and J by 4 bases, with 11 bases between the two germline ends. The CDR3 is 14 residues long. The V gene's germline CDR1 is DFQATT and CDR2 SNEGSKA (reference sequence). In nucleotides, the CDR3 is TGCAGTGCTAGAGGGGAGGTTGCGGGAAACACCATATATTTT. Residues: CSARGEVAGNTIYF.

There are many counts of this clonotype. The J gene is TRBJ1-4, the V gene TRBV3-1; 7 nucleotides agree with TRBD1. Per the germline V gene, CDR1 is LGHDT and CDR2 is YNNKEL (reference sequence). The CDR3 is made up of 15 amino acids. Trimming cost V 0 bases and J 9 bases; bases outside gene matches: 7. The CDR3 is CASSQETGQAQKLFF. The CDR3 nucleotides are TGTGCCAGCAGCCAAGAGACAGGGCAGGCACAAAAACTGTTTTTT.

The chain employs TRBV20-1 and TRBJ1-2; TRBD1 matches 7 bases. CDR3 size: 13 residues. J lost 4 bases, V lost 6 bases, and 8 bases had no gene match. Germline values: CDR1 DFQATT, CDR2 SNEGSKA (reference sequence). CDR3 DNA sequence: TGCAGTGCGATACCGGGACAGCGCTATGGCTACACCTTC. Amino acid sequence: CSAIPGQRYGYTF.

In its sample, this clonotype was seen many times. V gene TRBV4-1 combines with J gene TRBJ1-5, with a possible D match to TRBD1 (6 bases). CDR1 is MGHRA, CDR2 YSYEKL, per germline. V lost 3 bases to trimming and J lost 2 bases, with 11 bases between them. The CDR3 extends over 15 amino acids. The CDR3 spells CASSQPGHGNQPQHF. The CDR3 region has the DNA TGCGCCAGCAGCCAGCCGGGACACGGCAATCAGCCCCAGCATTTT.

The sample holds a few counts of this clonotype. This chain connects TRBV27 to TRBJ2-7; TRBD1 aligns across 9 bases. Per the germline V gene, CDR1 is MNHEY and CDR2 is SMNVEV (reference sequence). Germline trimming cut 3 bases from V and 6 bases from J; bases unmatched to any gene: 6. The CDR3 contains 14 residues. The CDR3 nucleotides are TGTGCCAGCAGTTTTCGGGACAGGGTCTCCGAGCAGTACTTC. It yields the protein CASSFRDRVSEQYF.

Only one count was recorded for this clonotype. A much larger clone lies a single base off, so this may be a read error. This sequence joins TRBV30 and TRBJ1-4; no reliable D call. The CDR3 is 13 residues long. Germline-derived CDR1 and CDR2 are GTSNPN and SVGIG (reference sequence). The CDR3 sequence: CTWSTRYNEKLFF. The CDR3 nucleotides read TGTACCTGGAGTACCAGGTATAATGAAAAACTGTTTTTT.

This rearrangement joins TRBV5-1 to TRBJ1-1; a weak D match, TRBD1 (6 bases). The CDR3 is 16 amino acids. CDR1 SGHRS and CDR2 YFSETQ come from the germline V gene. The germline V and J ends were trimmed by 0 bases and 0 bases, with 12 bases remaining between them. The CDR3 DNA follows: TGCGCCAGCAGCTTGGGTACGGGACAAATGAACACTGAAGCTTTCTTT. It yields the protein CASSLGTGQMNTEAFF.

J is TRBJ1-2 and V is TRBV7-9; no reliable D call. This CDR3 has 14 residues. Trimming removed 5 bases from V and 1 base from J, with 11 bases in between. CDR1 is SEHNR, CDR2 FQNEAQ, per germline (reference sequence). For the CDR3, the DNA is TGTGCCAGCAGCCACAGCGACCTTAACTATGGCTACACCTTC. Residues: CASSHSDLNYGYTF. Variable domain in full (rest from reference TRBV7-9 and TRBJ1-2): DTGVSQNPRHKITKRGQNVTFRCDPISEHNRLYWYRQTLGQGPEFLTYFQNEAQLEKSRLLSDRFSAERPKGSFSTLEIQRTEQGDSAMYLCASSHSDLNYGYTFGSGTRLTVV.